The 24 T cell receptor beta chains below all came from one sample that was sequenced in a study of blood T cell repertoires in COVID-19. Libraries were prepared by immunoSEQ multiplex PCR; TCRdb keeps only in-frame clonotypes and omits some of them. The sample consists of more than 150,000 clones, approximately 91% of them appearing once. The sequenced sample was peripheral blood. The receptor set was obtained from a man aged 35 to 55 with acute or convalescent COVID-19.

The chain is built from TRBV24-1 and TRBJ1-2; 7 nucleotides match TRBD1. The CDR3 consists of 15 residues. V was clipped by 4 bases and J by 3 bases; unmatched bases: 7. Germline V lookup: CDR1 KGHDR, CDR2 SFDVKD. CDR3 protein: CATSDFDREDYGYTF. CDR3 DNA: TGTGCCACCAGTGACTTCGACAGGGAAGACTATGGCTACACCTTC.

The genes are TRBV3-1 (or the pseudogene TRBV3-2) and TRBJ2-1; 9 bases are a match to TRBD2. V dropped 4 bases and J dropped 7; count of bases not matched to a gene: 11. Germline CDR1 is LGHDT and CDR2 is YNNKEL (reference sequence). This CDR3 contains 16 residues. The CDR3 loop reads CASSPFERGARNEQFF. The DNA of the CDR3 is TGTGCCAGCAGCCCCTTTGAGCGGGGGGCCAGGAATGAGCAGTTCTTC.

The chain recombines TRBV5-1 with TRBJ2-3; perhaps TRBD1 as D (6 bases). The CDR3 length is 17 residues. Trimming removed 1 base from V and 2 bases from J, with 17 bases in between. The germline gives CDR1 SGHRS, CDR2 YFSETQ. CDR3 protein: CASSLPPDREITDTQYF. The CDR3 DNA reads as TGCGCCAGCAGCTTGCCCCCGGACAGAGAAATCACAGATACGCAGTATTTT. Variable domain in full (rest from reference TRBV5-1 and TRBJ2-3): KAGVTQTPRYLIKTRGQQVTLSCSPISGHRSVSWYQQTPGQGLQFLFEYFSETQRNKGNFPGRFSGRQFSNSRSEMNVSTLELGDSALYLCASSLPPDREITDTQYFGPGTRLTVL.

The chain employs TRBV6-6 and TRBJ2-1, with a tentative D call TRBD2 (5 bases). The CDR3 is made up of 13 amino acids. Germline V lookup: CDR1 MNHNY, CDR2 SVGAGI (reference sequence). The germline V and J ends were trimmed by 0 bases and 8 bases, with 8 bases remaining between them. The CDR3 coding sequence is TGTGCCAGCAGTTACTCCGTAGCGCATGAGCAGTTCTTC. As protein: CASSYSVAHEQFF.

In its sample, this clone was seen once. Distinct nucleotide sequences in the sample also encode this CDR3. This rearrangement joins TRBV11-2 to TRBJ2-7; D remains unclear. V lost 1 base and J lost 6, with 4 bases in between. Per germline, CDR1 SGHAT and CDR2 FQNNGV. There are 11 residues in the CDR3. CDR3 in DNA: TGTGCCAGCAGCTTAGGGCTCGAGCAGTACTTC. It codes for CASSLGLEQYF.

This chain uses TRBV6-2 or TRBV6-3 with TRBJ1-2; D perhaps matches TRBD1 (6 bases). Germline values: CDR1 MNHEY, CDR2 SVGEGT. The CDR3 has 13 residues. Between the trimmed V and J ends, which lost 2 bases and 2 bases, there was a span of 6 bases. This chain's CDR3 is CASSYGTNYGYTF. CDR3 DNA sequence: TGTGCCAGCAGTTACGGGACAAACTATGGCTACACCTTC.

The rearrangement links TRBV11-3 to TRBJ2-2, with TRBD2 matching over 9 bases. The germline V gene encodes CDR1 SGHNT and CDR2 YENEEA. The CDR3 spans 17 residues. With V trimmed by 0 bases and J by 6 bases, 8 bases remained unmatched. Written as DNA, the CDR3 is TGTGCCAGCAGCTTAGATTGGGGGTCTAGCGGGGCCGGGGAGCTGTTTTTT. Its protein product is CASSLDWGSSGAGELFF.

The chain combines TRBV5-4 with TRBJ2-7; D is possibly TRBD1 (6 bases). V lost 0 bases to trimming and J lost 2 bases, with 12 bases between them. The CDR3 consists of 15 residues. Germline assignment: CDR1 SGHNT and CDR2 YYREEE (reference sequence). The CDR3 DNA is TGTGCCAGCAGCTTGGGGGGGCAGGTCCCCTACGAGCAGTACTTC. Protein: CASSLGGQVPYEQYF. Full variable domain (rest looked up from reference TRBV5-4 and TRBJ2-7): ETGVTQSPTHLIKTRGQQVTLRCSSQSGHNTVSWYQQALGQGPQFIFQYYREEENGRGNFPPRFSGLQFPNYSSELNVNALELDDSALYLCASSLGGQVPYEQYFGPGTRLTVT.

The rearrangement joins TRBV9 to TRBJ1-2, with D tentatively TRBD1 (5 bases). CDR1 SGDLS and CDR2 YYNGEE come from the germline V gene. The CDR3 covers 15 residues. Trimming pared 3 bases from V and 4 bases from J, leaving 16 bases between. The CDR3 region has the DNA TGTGCCAGCAGCGAGACAGTTGGGTCGGGCTATGGCTACACCTTC. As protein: CASSETVGSGYGYTF. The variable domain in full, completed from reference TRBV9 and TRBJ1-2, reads DSGVTQTPKHLITATGQRVTLRCSPRSGDLSVYWYQQSLDQGLQFLIQYYNGEERAKGNILERFSAQQFPDLHSELNLSSLELGDSALYFCASSETVGSGYGYTFGSGTRLTVV.

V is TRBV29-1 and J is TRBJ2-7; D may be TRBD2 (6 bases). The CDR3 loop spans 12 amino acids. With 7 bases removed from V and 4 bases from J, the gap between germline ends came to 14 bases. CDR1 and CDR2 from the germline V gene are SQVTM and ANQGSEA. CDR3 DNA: TGCAGCGCCGCTTACGGGGGTTACGAGCAGTACTTC. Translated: CSAAYGGYEQYF.

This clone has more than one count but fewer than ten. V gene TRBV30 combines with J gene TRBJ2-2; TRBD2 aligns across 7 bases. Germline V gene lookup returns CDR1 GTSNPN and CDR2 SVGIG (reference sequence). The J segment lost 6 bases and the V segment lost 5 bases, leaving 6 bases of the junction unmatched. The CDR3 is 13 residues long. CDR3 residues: CAWWGGGPGELFF. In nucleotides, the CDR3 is TGTGCCTGGTGGGGGGGAGGGCCCGGGGAGCTGTTTTTT. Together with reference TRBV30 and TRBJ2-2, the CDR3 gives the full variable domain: SQTIHQWPATLVQPVGSPLSLECTVEGTSNPNLYWYRQAAGRGLQLLFYSVGIGQISSEVPQNLSASRPQDRQFILSSKKLLLSDSGFYLCAWWGGGPGELFFGEGSRLTVL.

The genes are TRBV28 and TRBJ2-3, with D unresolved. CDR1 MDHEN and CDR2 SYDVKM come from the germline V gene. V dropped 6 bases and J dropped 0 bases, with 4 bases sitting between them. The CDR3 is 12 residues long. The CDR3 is CASRSSTDTQYF. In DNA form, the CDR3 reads TGTGCCAGCAGGTCTAGCACAGATACGCAGTATTTT.

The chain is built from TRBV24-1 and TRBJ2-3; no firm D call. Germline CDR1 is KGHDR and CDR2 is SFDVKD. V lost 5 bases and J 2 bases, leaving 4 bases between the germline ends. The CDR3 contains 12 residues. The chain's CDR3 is CATSVSTDTQYF. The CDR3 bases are TGTGCCACCAGTGTCTCCACAGATACGCAGTATTTT.

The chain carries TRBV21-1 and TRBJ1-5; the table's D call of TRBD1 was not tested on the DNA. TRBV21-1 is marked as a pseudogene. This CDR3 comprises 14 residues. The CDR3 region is CASSKTGGPLPQHF. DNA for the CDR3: TGTGCCAGCAGCAAGACAGGAGGCCCTCTACCCCAGCATTTT.

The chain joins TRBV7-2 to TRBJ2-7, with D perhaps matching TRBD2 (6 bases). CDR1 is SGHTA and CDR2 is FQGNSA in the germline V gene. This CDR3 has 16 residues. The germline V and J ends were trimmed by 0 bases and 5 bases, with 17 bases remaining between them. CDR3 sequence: CASSLALWGGGDEQYF. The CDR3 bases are TGTGCCAGCAGCTTAGCGCTGTGGGGAGGAGGGGACGAGCAGTACTTC.

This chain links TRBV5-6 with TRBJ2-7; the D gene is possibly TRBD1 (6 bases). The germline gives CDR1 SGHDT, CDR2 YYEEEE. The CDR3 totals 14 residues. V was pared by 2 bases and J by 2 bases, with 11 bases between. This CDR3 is CASSLTGLAYEQYF. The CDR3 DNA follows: TGTGCCAGCAGCTTAACAGGGTTAGCCTACGAGCAGTACTTC.

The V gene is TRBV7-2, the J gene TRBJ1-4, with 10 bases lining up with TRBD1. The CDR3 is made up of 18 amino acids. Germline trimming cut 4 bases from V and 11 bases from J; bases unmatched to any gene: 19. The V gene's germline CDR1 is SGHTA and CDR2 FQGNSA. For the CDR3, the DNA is TGTGCCAGCAGCTCTAACCTCCCGGGACAGGGGCCTAGGGGGAAACTGTTTTTT. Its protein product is CASSSNLPGQGPRGKLFF.

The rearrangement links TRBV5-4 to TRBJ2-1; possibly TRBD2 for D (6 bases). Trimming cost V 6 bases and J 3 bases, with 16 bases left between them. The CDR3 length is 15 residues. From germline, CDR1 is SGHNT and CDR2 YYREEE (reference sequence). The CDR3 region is CASTRVRGDYNEQFF. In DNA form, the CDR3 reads TGTGCCAGCACACGAGTTCGCGGGGACTACAATGAGCAGTTCTTC.

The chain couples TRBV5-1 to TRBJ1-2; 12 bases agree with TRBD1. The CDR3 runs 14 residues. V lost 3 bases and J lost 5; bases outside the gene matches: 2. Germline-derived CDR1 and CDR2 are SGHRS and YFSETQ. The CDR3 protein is CASSSGQGAYGYTF. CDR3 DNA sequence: TGCGCCAGCAGCTCGGGACAGGGGGCGTATGGCTACACCTTC. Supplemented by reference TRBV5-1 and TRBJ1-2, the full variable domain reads KAGVTQTPRYLIKTRGQQVTLSCSPISGHRSVSWYQQTPGQGLQFLFEYFSETQRNKGNFPGRFSGRQFSNSRSEMNVSTLELGDSALYLCASSSGQGAYGYTFGSGTRLTVV.

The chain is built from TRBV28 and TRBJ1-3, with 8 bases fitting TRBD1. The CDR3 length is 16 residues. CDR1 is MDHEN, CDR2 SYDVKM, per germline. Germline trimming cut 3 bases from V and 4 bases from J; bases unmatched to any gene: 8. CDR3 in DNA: TGTGCCAGCAGTTTGTGGCAGGGGGCGGGAGGAAACACCATATATTTT. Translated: CASSLWQGAGGNTIYF. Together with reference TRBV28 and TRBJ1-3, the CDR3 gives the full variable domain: DVKVTQSSRYLVKRTGEKVFLECVQDMDHENMFWYRQDPGLGLRLIYFSYDVKMKEKGDIPEGYSVSREKKERFSLILESASTNQTSMYLCASSLWQGAGGNTIYFGEGSWLTVV.

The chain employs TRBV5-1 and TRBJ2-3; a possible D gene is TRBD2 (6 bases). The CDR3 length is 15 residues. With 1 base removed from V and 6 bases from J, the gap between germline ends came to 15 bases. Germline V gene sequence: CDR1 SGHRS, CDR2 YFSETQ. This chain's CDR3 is CASSLPTGVSDTQYF. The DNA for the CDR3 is TGCGCCAGCAGCTTGCCGACGGGGGTTTCCGATACGCAGTATTTT.

Here the CDR3 reads CASSRSEAYNEQFF. CDR3 in DNA: TGTGCCAGCAGCCGGAGCGAGGCATACAATGAGCAGTTCTTC. The rearrangement links TRBV7-2 to TRBJ2-1; no definite D call. Trimming stripped 5 bases from V and 4 bases from J, with 12 bases between. The CDR3 contains 14 residues. Germline V gives CDR1 SGHTA, CDR2 FQGNSA.

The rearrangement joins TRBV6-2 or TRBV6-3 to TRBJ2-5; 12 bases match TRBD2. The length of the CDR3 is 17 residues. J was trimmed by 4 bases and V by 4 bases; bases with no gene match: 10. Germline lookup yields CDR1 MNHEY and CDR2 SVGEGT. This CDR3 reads CASSSTSGGRVRETQYF. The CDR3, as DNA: TGTGCCAGCAGTTCCACTAGCGGGGGGCGGGTCCGAGAGACCCAGTACTTC.

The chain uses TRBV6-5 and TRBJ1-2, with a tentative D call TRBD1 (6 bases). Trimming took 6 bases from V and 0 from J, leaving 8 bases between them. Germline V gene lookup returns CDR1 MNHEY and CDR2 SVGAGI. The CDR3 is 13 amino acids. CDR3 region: CASSDRSNYGYTF. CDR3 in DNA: TGTGCCAGCAGCGACAGGTCTAACTATGGCTACACCTTC.